Presented here are 3 T cell receptor beta chains from one specimen sequenced in a study of T-cell memory formation after mild COVID-19. TCRdb itself ran the 5' RACE reads through MiXCR, one entry per CDR3 protein. The sample records approximately 450,000 distinct CDR3 sequences, about 20% being singletons. Input material: PBMCs or a T cell subset sorted from them (not recorded which). Receptor source: an adult woman who had mild COVID-19 (a few samples of this study predate the infection). Cell type and time point are not known.

The chain is built from TRBV24-1 and TRBJ2-1; unclear D gene. Trimming pared 3 bases from V and 10 bases from J, leaving 12 bases between. Germline CDR1 and CDR2: KGHDR and SFDVKD. The CDR3 sequence is 13 residues long. The CDR3 DNA sequence: TGTGCCACCAGTGATCCCAGGAGTTGGGAGCAGTTCTTC. Translation gives CATSDPRSWEQFF.

The chain has TRBV6-5 and TRBJ2-2, with D maybe TRBD1 (5 bases). V shed 4 bases and J shed 0 bases, with 9 bases lying between them. CDR3 length equals 15 residues. Germline V gene sequence: CDR1 MNHEY, CDR2 SVGAGI. The CDR3 bases are TGTGCCAGCAGTTTTCCCAGGGCGAACACCGGGGAGCTGTTTTTT. Protein: CASSFPRANTGELFF.

This clonotype has a handful of counts. The chain joins TRBV6-5 to TRBJ1-5; 7 bases are shared with TRBD1. Germline trimming cut 5 bases from V and 6 bases from J; bases unmatched to any gene: 4. This CDR3 has 13 amino acids. Looked up from germline, CDR1 is MNHEY and CDR2 is SVGAGI. CDR3 coding DNA: TGTGCCAGCAGTCGGACAGGAGGTCAGCCCCAGCATTTT. This translates into CASSRTGGQPQHF.